The 22 T cell receptor beta chains presented below share a single source sample, sequenced in a study of T cells after yellow fever vaccination. TCRdb re-analysed the 5' RACE reads in MiXCR, keeping a single row per CDR3 protein. The sample carries over 130,000 distinct CDR3 sequences, 7.7% recorded once. Sequencing used CD4+ T cells sorted from PBMCs, obtained 5 days after the yellow fever booster vaccination. All receptors come from a man aged 30 to 45 who received the YFV17D yellow fever vaccine.

At least ten counts were recorded for this clonotype. This chain links TRBV10-3 with TRBJ2-1; 10 nucleotides match TRBD1. The germline V gene encodes CDR1 ENHRY and CDR2 SYGVKD. This CDR3 contains 14 residues. With 7 bases clipped from V and 8 bases from J, the junction kept 8 bases outside the gene matches. CDR3 amino acids: CAITPGQGLHEQFF. In nucleotides, the CDR3 is TGTGCCATCACCCCGGGACAGGGGCTCCATGAGCAGTTCTTC.

This clonotype has ten or more counts. This chain uses TRBV29-1 with TRBJ2-2; D remains ambiguous. CDR1 is SQVTM, CDR2 ANQGSEA, per germline. Trimming removed 7 bases at V and 2 bases at J, with 14 bases between. The CDR3 is 14 amino acids. The CDR3 loop reads CSALHDLNTGELFF. The CDR3 DNA sequence: TGCAGCGCCCTGCATGACCTAAACACCGGGGAGCTGTTTTTT.

Remarks on this clonotype: A much bigger clone sits one base away, suggesting this may be a read error. The chain recombines TRBV6-6 with TRBJ2-3; D is ambiguous. Germline assignment: CDR1 MNHNY and CDR2 SVGAGI (reference sequence). The CDR3 runs to 13 residues. CDR3 loop: CAISYSTSDTQYF. The DNA of the CDR3 is TGTGCCATCAGTTACTCGACCTCAGATACGCAGTATTTT.

In its sample, this clonotype was seen many times. This sequence joins TRBV20-1 and TRBJ1-1; D is perhaps TRBD1 (5 bases). The germline CDR1 and CDR2 sequences are DFQATT and SNEGSKA (reference sequence). The CDR3 is 13 amino acids. The V end was cut by 3 bases, the J end by 1 base, with 9 bases between. The CDR3 region has the DNA TGCAGTGCTAGTCCAGGGCCGAACACTGAAGCTTTCTTT. It encodes CSASPGPNTEAFF.

This clonotype was seen repeatedly, ten times or more. The chain recombines TRBV7-7 with TRBJ2-5; D is perhaps TRBD2 (6 bases). Between the trimmed V and J ends, which lost 2 bases and 4 bases, there was a span of 11 bases. The length of the CDR3 is 14 residues. CDR1 is SSHAT and CDR2 is FNYEAQ in the germline V gene (reference sequence). The CDR3 reads CASSLSSGVETQYF. DNA for the CDR3: TGTGCCAGCAGCTTATCCTCGGGAGTAGAGACCCAGTACTTC.

This clonotype was counted ten times or more. The chain combines TRBV4-3 with TRBJ1-6; the D is unclear. V was pared by 4 bases and J by 5 bases, with 9 bases between. This CDR3 has 14 amino acids. Per the germline V gene, CDR1 is LGHNA and CDR2 is YSLEER. The CDR3: CASSLGGDNSPLHF. The DNA for the CDR3 is TGCGCCAGCAGCCTCGGCGGGGATAATTCACCCCTCCACTTT.

This clonotype was counted at least ten times. V is TRBV24-1 and J is TRBJ1-4, with 8 bases lining up with TRBD1. CDR3 size: 16 residues. In germline, CDR1 is KGHDR, CDR2 SFDVKD. V shed 4 bases, J shed 7 bases, and the junction held 10 bases outside the gene matches. CDR3 coding DNA: TGTGCCACCAGTGACACGAAAGACAGGGGTGGTGAAAAACTGTTTTTT. Translating it yields CATSDTKDRGGEKLFF.

This clonotype appeared a few times. The chain links TRBV7-9 to TRBJ1-3; D is unresolved. The CDR3 runs 16 residues. Trimming removed 6 bases at V and 3 bases at J, with 18 bases between. CDR1 SEHNR and CDR2 FQNEAQ come from the germline V gene (reference sequence). CDR3 sequence: CASSSPGTSNGNTIYF. The DNA for the CDR3 is TGTGCCAGCAGTTCTCCGGGAACCAGTAATGGAAACACCATATATTTT.

The chain carries TRBV7-2 and TRBJ2-3; D is uncertain. Germline CDR1 and CDR2: SGHTA and FQGNSA. This CDR3 spans 11 amino acids. V was cut by 8 bases and J by 0 bases, with 3 bases left in between. CDR3 in amino acids: CASLSTDTQYF. CDR3 nucleotides: TGTGCCAGCTTAAGCACAGATACGCAGTATTTT.

This clonotype was counted at least ten times. This chain joins TRBV5-1 and TRBJ2-3; TRBD1 is a possible D gene (5 bases). Trimming took off 1 base at V and 9 bases at J, with 21 bases between the two ends. CDR1 and CDR2 from the germline V gene are SGHRS and YFSETQ. The CDR3 loop spans 16 amino acids. The CDR3 spells CASSLYPSTVQGTQYF. The DNA for the CDR3 is TGCGCCAGCAGCTTGTACCCGTCGACAGTACAAGGCACGCAGTATTTT.

The genes are TRBV5-1 and TRBJ2-7, with 7 bases lining up with TRBD1. Trimming at V came to 6 bases and at J to 3 bases, leaving 6 bases not matched to a gene. CDR3 length equals 13 residues. The germline gives CDR1 SGHRS, CDR2 YFSETQ. The CDR3 sequence is CASNPGQSYEQYF. CDR3 coding DNA: TGCGCCAGCAACCCGGGACAGAGCTACGAGCAGTACTTC.

Ten or more counts support this clonotype. J is TRBJ2-1 and V is TRBV7-2, with TRBD2 identical over 9 bases. CDR3 size: 13 residues. CDR1 is SGHTA, CDR2 FQGNSA, per germline. The ends lost 5 bases at V and 9 bases at J; junction bases unmatched: 5. CDR3 DNA sequence: TGTGCCAGCAGCCTGACTAGCGGCGGTGAGCAGTTCTTC. This encodes CASSLTSGGEQFF. The whole variable domain, filled in from reference TRBV7-2 and TRBJ2-1, reads GAGVSQSPSNKVTEKGKDVELRCDPISGHTALYWYRQSLGQGLEFLIYFQGNSAPDKSGLPSDRFSAERTGGSVSTLTIQRTQQEDSAVYLCASSLTSGGEQFFGPGTRLTVL.

The V gene is TRBV7-2, the J gene TRBJ1-5, with D uncertain. Germline V gene data show CDR1 as SGHTA and CDR2 as FQGNSA. Trimming left V 2 bases short and J 7 bases short, with 9 bases between. This CDR3 is 13 amino acids long. CDR3 loop: CASSLIARQPQHF. The CDR3 DNA is TGTGCCAGCAGCTTAATTGCGCGGCAGCCCCAGCATTTT.

This clonotype was detected many times. The chain recombines TRBV14 with TRBJ2-1; D possibly matches TRBD1 or TRBD2 (6 bases each). From germline, CDR1 is SGHDN and CDR2 FVKESK. The V gene lost 1 base and the J gene lost 15 bases, with 16 bases spanning the gap. CDR3 length: 13 residues. The CDR3 DNA reads as TGTGCCAGCAGCCAAGGACGACTAGGAGGGGGGTTCTTC. It specifies CASSQGRLGGGFF.

The sample holds many counts of this clonotype. The V gene is TRBV6-5, the J gene TRBJ1-2, with D maybe TRBD1 (6 bases). Between the trimmed V and J ends, which lost 6 bases and 7 bases, there was a span of 9 bases. The CDR3 loop spans 11 amino acids. Germline values: CDR1 MNHEY, CDR2 SVGAGI. Here the CDR3 reads CASSQGFGYTF. The CDR3 DNA sequence: TGTGCCAGCAGCCAGGGGTTTGGCTACACCTTC.

As regards this clonotype: This may arise from a read error, as a much more abundant clone is one base away. This chain links TRBV20-1 with TRBJ2-5; D is undetermined. The CDR3 extends over 14 amino acids. The V gene's germline CDR1 is DFQATT and CDR2 SNEGSKA (reference sequence). Trimming pared 3 bases from V and 5 bases from J, leaving 16 bases between. CDR3 sequence: CSARHEEQHETQYF. DNA of the CDR3: TGCAGTGCTAGGCACGAGGAACAACATGAGACCCAGTACTTC.

The rearrangement uses TRBV7-2 and TRBJ1-6; D perhaps matches TRBD1 (5 bases). This CDR3 comprises 15 residues. Germline values: CDR1 SGHTA, CDR2 FQGNSA. Deletions cut 1 base from V and 7 bases from J, with 11 bases between. The CDR3 here is CASSLVTGGNSPLHF. CDR3 in DNA: TGTGCCAGCAGCTTAGTAACCGGGGGGAATTCACCCCTCCACTTT.

This clonotype came up many times. The chain couples TRBV20-1 to TRBJ2-5; 9 bases map to TRBD2. The germline gives CDR1 DFQATT, CDR2 SNEGSKA (reference sequence). The CDR3 length is 13 residues. Unmatched junction bases numbered 9, after V lost 6 bases and J lost 7 bases. In DNA, the CDR3 is TGCAGTGCAGCGACTAGCGGTCCCTCGACCCAGTACTTC. Translated, it gives CSAATSGPSTQYF.

This clonotype has ten or more counts. The chain joins TRBV6-5 to TRBJ2-5; 7 bases are shared with TRBD2. The germline CDR1 and CDR2 sequences are MNHEY and SVGAGI. The V and J ends lost 4 bases and 4 bases, in that order; junction bases with no gene match: 15. The CDR3 has 17 amino acids. This chain's CDR3 is CASSSLRGVAGAETQYF. The CDR3 DNA reads as TGTGCCAGCAGTTCCCTACGTGGGGTCGCGGGAGCAGAGACCCAGTACTTC.

This clonotype was observed a few times. This sequence joins TRBV23-1 and TRBJ2-7; 7 bases are a match to TRBD2. TRBV23-1 is sorted into the ORF group, with uncertain function. V shed 8 bases, J shed 5 bases, and the junction held 15 bases outside the gene matches. The CDR3 runs to 15 residues. Written as DNA, the CDR3 is TGCGCCAGCCCTCTGAGGGACTACGAGTCGGACGAGCAGTACTTC. As protein: CASPLRDYESDEQYF.

In its sample, this clonotype was seen many times. The chain carries TRBV4-3 and TRBJ2-2; tentatively, D is TRBD2 (5 bases). V was shortened by 3 bases and J by 7 bases, with 12 bases between the two germline ends. The CDR3 has 14 residues. Looked up from germline, CDR1 is LGHNA and CDR2 is YSLEER. CDR3: CASSHVLGGGELFF. For the CDR3, the DNA is TGCGCCAGCAGCCATGTTCTAGGAGGCGGGGAGCTGTTTTTT.

This clonotype was seen at least ten times. This chain uses TRBV7-2 with TRBJ2-7; D perhaps matches TRBD1 (5 bases). Per the germline V gene, CDR1 is SGHTA and CDR2 is FQGNSA. Trimming removed 5 bases from V and 6 bases from J, with 14 bases in between. The CDR3 contains 13 residues. The CDR3, as DNA: TGTGCCAGCAGCCAGCAGGGAATCGGCGAGCAGTACTTC. Encoded protein: CASSQQGIGEQYF.